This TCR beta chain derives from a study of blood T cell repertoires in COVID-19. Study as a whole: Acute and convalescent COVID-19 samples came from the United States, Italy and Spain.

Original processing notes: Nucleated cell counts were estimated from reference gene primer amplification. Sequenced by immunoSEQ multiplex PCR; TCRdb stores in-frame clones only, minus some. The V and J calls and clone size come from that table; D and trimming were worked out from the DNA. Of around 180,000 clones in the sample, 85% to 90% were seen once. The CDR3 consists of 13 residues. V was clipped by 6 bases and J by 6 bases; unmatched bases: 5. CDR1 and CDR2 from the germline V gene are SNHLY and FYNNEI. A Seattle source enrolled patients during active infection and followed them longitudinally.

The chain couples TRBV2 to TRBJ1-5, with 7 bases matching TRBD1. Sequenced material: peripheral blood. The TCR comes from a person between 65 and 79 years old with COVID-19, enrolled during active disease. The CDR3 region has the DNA TGTGCCAGCAGCGGACAGGAAACTCAGCCCCAGCATTTT. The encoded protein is CASSGQETQPQHF.